This is a list of T cell receptor beta chains from one sample in a study of control samples from healthy donors and cancer patients. The repertoire was sequenced with immunoSEQ multiplex PCR; TCRdb's copy has only in-frame clones and lacks some. This repertoire shows around 140,000 clones, around nine tenths found once; its top ten account for approximately 8%. The sample consisted of PBMCs. The receptors were sampled from a man in his fifties with head and neck cancer. Each CDR3 is given with its conserved first and last residue. A D gene is named only where the DNA matches it firmly. Clone size is stated in some rows and not others, as once, few, many or a class when expanded.

CDR3 length	V gene	J gene	clone size	D gene	CDR3 protein	CDR3 DNA
16	TRBV4-1	TRBJ2-7	NA	NA	CASSQGMGGSSYEQYF	TGCGCCAGCAGCCAAGGTATGGGGGGAAGCTCCTACGAGCAGTACTTC
16	TRBV5-1	TRBJ1-5	once	NA	CASSLVPDSINQPQHF	TGCGCCAGCAGCTTGGTTCCGGACAGCATTAATCAGCCCCAGCATTTT
15	TRBV5-1	TRBJ1-1	NA	NA	CASSMSALIGTEAFF	TGCGCCAGCAGCATGTCAGCTTTAATTGGCACTGAAGCTTTCTTT
13	TRBV27	TRBJ1-2	NA	TRBD1	CASSLRQGHGYTF	TGTGCCAGCAGTCTGCGACAGGGTCACGGCTACACCTTC
13	TRBV12-5	TRBJ1-2	NA	TRBD1	CASGPGQGYGYTF	TGTGCTAGTGGTCCTGGACAGGGATATGGCTACACCTTC
15	TRBV5-5	TRBJ2-1	NA	NA	CASSLGSDSYNEQFF	TGTGCCAGCAGCCTCGGGTCAGACTCCTACAATGAGCAGTTCTTC
15	TRBV7-9	TRBJ2-1	NA	TRBD2	CASSLEPSGRREQFF	TGTGCCAGCAGCTTAGAACCTAGCGGGAGGAGAGAGCAGTTCTTC
14	TRBV30	TRBJ1-5	NA	NA	CAWSAGHSDQPQHF	TGTGCCTGGAGTGCGGGACACAGCGATCAGCCCCAGCATTTT
15	TRBV28	TRBJ1-1	NA	NA	CASSSLSPGDTEAFF	TGTGCCAGCAGTTCCTTGTCTCCAGGGGACACTGAAGCTTTCTTT
16	TRBV5-6	TRBJ2-3	NA	TRBD2	CASSTGLAGGPGTQYF	TGTGCCAGCAGCACGGGACTAGCGGGAGGGCCTGGTACGCAGTATTTT
13	TRBV18	TRBJ1-5	NA	NA	CASSPDVAWPQHF	TGTGCCAGCTCACCGGACGTTGCTTGGCCCCAGCATTTT
15	TRBV5-6	TRBJ2-1	NA	NA	CASTARGGWGNEQFF	TGTGCCAGCACCGCGAGGGGGGGCTGGGGTAATGAGCAGTTCTTC
14	TRBV28	TRBJ2-5	NA	NA	CASSPAQYRETQYF	TGTGCCAGCAGTCCCGCCCAGTATAGAGAGACCCAGTACTTC
15	TRBV6-1	TRBJ2-7	NA	TRBD2	CASSDPSGGYYEQYF	TGTGCCAGCAGTGACCCTAGCGGGGGATACTACGAGCAGTACTTC
13	TRBV7-3	TRBJ1-5	few	NA	CASSGGEGQPQHF	TGTGCCAGCTCCGGAGGGGAGGGACAGCCCCAGCATTTT
15	TRBV2	TRBJ1-1	NA	NA	CASRTHRAAYTEAFF	TGTGCCAGCAGGACACACAGGGCTGCTTACACTGAAGCTTTCTTT
15	TRBV5-1	TRBJ1-5	NA	NA	CASSLAGQGEQPQHF	TGCGCCAGCAGCTTGGCCGGTCAGGGTGAACAGCCCCAGCATTTT
17	TRBV7-2	TRBJ2-7	NA	TRBD1	CASSLGGWGQGRGEQYF	TGTGCCAGCAGCTTAGGAGGTTGGGGACAGGGCCGAGGGGAGCAGTACTTC
13	TRBV6-5	TRBJ2-7	NA	TRBD2	CASISGRGYEQYF	TGTGCCAGCATTAGCGGGAGGGGATACGAGCAGTACTTC
14	TRBV5-1	TRBJ1-1	NA	TRBD1	CASTLTGAGTEAFF	TGCGCCAGCACCCTAACAGGGGCCGGCACTGAAGCTTTCTTT
14	TRBV19	TRBJ1-2	NA	NA	CASILDGSNYGYTF	TGTGCCAGTATCCTGGACGGATCTAACTATGGCTACACCTTC
13	TRBV5-4	TRBJ2-1	NA	NA	CASSLAEGLEQFF	TGTGCCAGCAGCTTGGCGGAGGGGTTGGAGCAGTTCTTC
16	TRBV13	TRBJ2-2	NA	TRBD1	CASSSRDRGGPGELFF	TGTGCCAGCAGCTCCCGGGACAGGGGAGGCCCCGGGGAGCTGTTTTTT
18	TRBV2	TRBJ2-6	NA	NA	CASSEAGGRLLGANVLTF	TGTGCCAGCAGTGAAGCTGGGGGCAGGTTATTAGGGGCCAACGTCCTGACTTTC
16	TRBV6-5	TRBJ2-7	once	TRBD2	CASSYSGLADGYEQYF	TGTGCCAGCAGTTACTCTGGACTAGCGGACGGGTACGAGCAGTACTTC
14	TRBV2	TRBJ1-6	NA	NA	CASSEQTGNSPLHF	TGTGCCAGCAGTGAGCAGACGGGGAATTCACCCCTCCACTTT
16	TRBV28	TRBJ1-5	NA	TRBD1	CASRRWTGGLNQPQHF	TGTGCCAGCAGGAGATGGACAGGGGGCTTGAATCAGCCCCAGCATTTT
13	TRBV7-9	TRBJ1-2	NA	NA	CASSPQGVGGYTF	TGTGCCAGCAGCCCCCAGGGTGTAGGTGGCTACACCTTC
18	TRBV7-9	TRBJ2-3	NA	TRBD2	CASSLGDSGSLRTDTQYF	TGTGCCAGCAGCTTAGGGGATAGCGGGAGTTTGAGGACAGATACGCAGTATTTT
12	TRBV7-2	TRBJ1-2	NA	NA	CASSLRQLGYTF	TGTGCCAGCAGCTTAAGACAGCTTGGCTACACCTTC
15	TRBV2	TRBJ2-7	NA	NA	CASSPSGTSFYEQYF	TGTGCCAGCAGCCCTTCCGGGACCTCGTTCTACGAGCAGTACTTC
19	TRBV28	TRBJ2-4	once	TRBD2	CASSLPGLAGSRFKNIQYF	TGTGCCAGCAGTCTACCGGGACTAGCGGGATCGCGATTCAAAAACATTCAGTACTTC
15	TRBV3-1/TRBV3-2	TRBJ1-1	once	NA	CASSQDLRPGIGAFF	TGTGCCAGCAGCCAAGATCTTCGCCCAGGGATTGGAGCTTTCTTT
17	TRBV7-6	TRBJ2-3	NA	TRBD2	CASSPRTSGTPGDTQYF	TGTGCCAGCAGCCCCCGGACTAGCGGGACCCCTGGGGATACGCAGTATTTT
15	TRBV30	TRBJ1-2	NA	NA	CAWSFLPGLNEGYTF	TGTGCCTGGAGTTTTCTCCCGGGACTTAACGAGGGCTACACCTTC
19	TRBV11-3	TRBJ2-3	once	NA	CASSLGGFTGRLSTDTQYF	TGTGCCAGCAGCTTAGGGGGTTTTACCGGACGCCTCAGCACAGATACGCAGTATTTT
14	TRBV28	TRBJ1-2	NA	NA	CASSITGFWNGYTF	TGTGCCAGCAGTATAACAGGGTTTTGGAACGGCTACACCTTC
18	TRBV5-8	TRBJ2-1	NA	TRBD2	CASSLQLAGVSWGNEQFF	TGTGCCAGCAGCTTACAACTAGCGGGAGTAAGCTGGGGTAATGAGCAGTTCTTC
16	TRBV5-1	TRBJ2-3	NA	NA	CASSLQTGLRTDTQYF	TGCGCCAGCAGCTTGCAAACAGGCCTCCGCACAGATACGCAGTATTTT
14	TRBV5-1	TRBJ1-3	once	NA	CASSKGSSGNTIYF	TGCGCCAGCAGCAAGGGCAGCTCTGGAAACACCATATATTTT